Only a few counts were recorded for the clone carrying this T cell receptor (beta chain). The entry originates in a study of cytomegalovirus exposure and HLA in healthy donors. PCR was performed using 60 Vbeta and 13 Jbeta primers. Method: immunoSEQ multiplex PCR; TCRdb's copy keeps in-frame clones and lacks some. The data show approximately 100,000 clones, 70% to 85% seen once. The CDR3 spans 17 residues. The junction had 11 bases not matched to a gene; V was cut back by 4 bases and J by 5 bases. Germline V gives CDR1 SGHAT, CDR2 FQNNGV. This TCR came from a boy aged 5-17 years in good health and CMV-seronegative. The gene calls are TRBV11-2 and TRBJ2-2; the match to TRBD2 covers 9 bases. The specimen sequenced was PBMCs. The CDR3 region is CASSSTGTSMRTGELFF. Here the CDR3 DNA reads TGTGCCAGCAGCTCAACCGGGACTAGCATGAGGACCGGGGAGCTGTTTTTT.